The present T cell receptor beta chain was sequenced within a study of blood T cell repertoires in COVID-19. Assay: immunoSEQ multiplex PCR; the TCRdb copy retains only in-frame clones and omits some. Among around 200,000 clones listed, approximately 79% were seen once. This clone was counted once. This CDR3 spans 13 amino acids. The V end lost 7 bases, the J end lost 3 bases, and 16 bases lay between the germline ends. The germline CDR1 and CDR2 sequences are GTSNPN and SVGIG (reference sequence). The chain is built from TRBV30 and TRBJ2-7; TRBD2 might be the D (7 bases). This sequence originates from a woman between 45 and 60 years old with acute or convalescent COVID-19. Specimen: peripheral blood. CDR3 nucleotides: TGTGCCTTCAGCGGGACATCCCTCTACGAGCAGTACTTC. It encodes CAFSGTSLYEQYF.